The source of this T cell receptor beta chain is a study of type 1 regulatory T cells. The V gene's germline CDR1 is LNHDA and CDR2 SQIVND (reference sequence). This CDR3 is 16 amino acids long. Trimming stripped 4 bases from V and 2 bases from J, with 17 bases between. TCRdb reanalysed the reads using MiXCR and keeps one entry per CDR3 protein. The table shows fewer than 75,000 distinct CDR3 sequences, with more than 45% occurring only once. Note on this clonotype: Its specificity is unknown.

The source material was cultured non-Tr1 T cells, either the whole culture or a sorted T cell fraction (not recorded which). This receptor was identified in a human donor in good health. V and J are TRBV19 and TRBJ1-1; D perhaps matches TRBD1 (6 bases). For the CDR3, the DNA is TGTGCCAGTAGTACCCCCCGACAGGTAGAAAACACTGAAGCTTTCTTT. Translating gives CASSTPRQVENTEAFF. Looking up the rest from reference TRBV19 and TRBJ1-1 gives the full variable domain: DGGITQSPKYLFRKEGQNVTLSCEQNLNHDAMYWYRQDPGQGLRLIYYSQIVNDFQKGDIAEGYSVSREKKESFPLTVTSAQKNPTAFYLCASSTPRQVENTEAFFGQGTRLTVV.